This is a list of T cell receptor beta chains from one sample in a study of blood T cell repertoires in COVID-19. Only in-frame clones appear in the TCRdb table, and some are missing; sequencing was by immunoSEQ multiplex PCR. The repertoire holds roughly 180,000 clones, with 81% as singletons. Sequencing was done on a sample of PBMCs or T cells enriched from blood (not recorded which). Receptor source: a woman between 35 and 50 years old with acute COVID-19. CDR3s include the opening cysteine and the closing phenylalanine or tryptophan. D genes are given only for firm matches. Only some rows state a clone size, as once, few, many or a class for expanded clones.

v_gene: TRBV11-2
j_gene: TRBJ2-5
abundance: NA
d_gene: TRBD2
CDR3aa: CASSGLAGGAETQYF
CDR3nt: TGTGCCAGCAGCGGCCTAGCGGGAGGCGCAGAGACCCAGTACTTC

v_gene: TRBV21-1
j_gene: TRBJ2-3
abundance: NA
d_gene: NA
CDR3aa: CASSKYSGRVSTDTQYF
CDR3nt: TGTGCCAGCAGCAAGTATAGCGGGAGGGTTTCCACAGATACGCAGTATTTT

v_gene: TRBV29-1
j_gene: TRBJ2-7
abundance: NA
d_gene: TRBD1
CDR3aa: CSVGTGGYEQYF
CDR3nt: TGCAGCGTTGGGACAGGGGGCTACGAGCAGTACTTC

v_gene: TRBV18
j_gene: TRBJ2-7
abundance: NA
d_gene: TRBD1
CDR3aa: CASSDGTVYEQYF
CDR3nt: TGTGCCAGCTCGGATGGGACAGTCTACGAGCAGTACTTC

v_gene: TRBV11-2
j_gene: TRBJ1-1
abundance: NA
d_gene: TRBD1
CDR3aa: CASSLPSQGARDAFF
CDR3nt: TGTGCCAGCAGCTTACCTAGTCAGGGGGCGAGGGATGCTTTCTTT

v_gene: TRBV6-1
j_gene: TRBJ1-1
abundance: NA
d_gene: TRBD1
CDR3aa: CASSEIDRGAEAFF
CDR3nt: TGTGCCAGCAGTGAAATCGACAGGGGGGCTGAAGCTTTCTTT

v_gene: TRBV27
j_gene: TRBJ2-1
abundance: NA
d_gene: NA
CDR3aa: CASSFLSGLEQFF
CDR3nt: TGTGCCAGCAGTTTCCTCTCCGGACTCGAGCAGTTCTTC

v_gene: TRBV18
j_gene: TRBJ1-5
abundance: NA
d_gene: NA
CDR3aa: CASSPGESGNQPQHF
CDR3nt: TGTGCCAGCTCACCAGGGGAGTCTGGCAATCAGCCCCAGCATTTT

v_gene: TRBV10-1
j_gene: TRBJ2-1
abundance: NA
d_gene: NA
CDR3aa: CASSESASLRYNEQFF
CDR3nt: TGCGCCAGCAGTGAGTCGGCTAGCCTGAGATACAATGAGCAGTTCTTC

v_gene: TRBV4-2
j_gene: TRBJ1-5
abundance: NA
d_gene: NA
CDR3aa: CASSQVGGAYSNQPQHF
CDR3nt: TGTGCCAGCAGCCAAGTAGGAGGGGCCTATAGCAATCAGCCCCAGCATTTT

v_gene: TRBV3-1/TRBV3-2
j_gene: TRBJ2-3
abundance: NA
d_gene: NA
CDR3aa: CASSPHSGADTQYF
CDR3nt: TGTGCCAGCAGCCCCCATTCGGGGGCAGATACGCAGTATTTT

v_gene: TRBV7-9
j_gene: TRBJ2-7
abundance: NA
d_gene: NA
CDR3aa: CASSPRGGFSYEQYF
CDR3nt: TGTGCCAGCAGCCCCAGGGGAGGGTTCTCCTACGAGCAGTACTTC

v_gene: TRBV6-5
j_gene: TRBJ1-6
abundance: once
d_gene: NA
CDR3aa: CASISLSSYNSPLHF
CDR3nt: TGTGCCAGCATCTCACTTAGCTCCTATAATTCACCCCTCCACTTT

v_gene: TRBV5-5
j_gene: TRBJ1-2
abundance: NA
d_gene: NA
CDR3aa: CASSFTGTQPYGYTF
CDR3nt: TGTGCCAGCAGCTTTACCGGGACACAACCCTATGGCTACACCTTC

v_gene: TRBV6-4
j_gene: TRBJ1-2
abundance: NA
d_gene: NA
CDR3aa: CASSDSLTWEGDGYTF
CDR3nt: TGTGCCAGCAGTGATTCGCTGACTTGGGAAGGGGATGGCTACACCTTC

v_gene: TRBV12-5
j_gene: TRBJ2-1
abundance: NA
d_gene: TRBD2
CDR3aa: CARALTSGRGHEQFF
CDR3nt: TGTGCTAGGGCTCTGACTAGCGGGAGGGGCCATGAGCAGTTCTTC

v_gene: TRBV7-9
j_gene: TRBJ1-1
abundance: NA
d_gene: NA
CDR3aa: CASSPQRGLNTEAFF
CDR3nt: TGTGCCAGCAGCCCCCAGAGAGGTTTGAACACTGAAGCTTTCTTT

v_gene: TRBV24-1
j_gene: TRBJ2-3
abundance: NA
d_gene: TRBD1
CDR3aa: CAAEGQGAGDTQYF
CDR3nt: TGTGCCGCCGAAGGTCAGGGGGCAGGGGATACGCAGTATTTT

v_gene: TRBV9
j_gene: TRBJ2-1
abundance: NA
d_gene: TRBD2
CDR3aa: CASSEGASGILSEQFF
CDR3nt: TGTGCCAGCAGCGAGGGTGCTAGCGGGATTCTAAGTGAGCAGTTCTTC

v_gene: TRBV3-1/TRBV3-2
j_gene: TRBJ1-5
abundance: NA
d_gene: TRBD1
CDR3aa: CASSRGTGGHQPQHF
CDR3nt: TGTGCCAGCAGCCGGGGGACAGGAGGGCATCAGCCCCAGCATTTT

v_gene: TRBV5-4
j_gene: TRBJ2-7
abundance: NA
d_gene: TRBD2
CDR3aa: CASSQGLLAGVYEQYF
CDR3nt: TGTGCCAGCAGCCAAGGTCTACTAGCGGGCGTCTACGAGCAGTACTTC

v_gene: TRBV9
j_gene: TRBJ2-3
abundance: NA
d_gene: NA
CDR3aa: CASSVSPLSTDTQYF
CDR3nt: TGTGCCAGCAGCGTGAGTCCACTCAGCACAGATACGCAGTATTTT

v_gene: TRBV29-1
j_gene: TRBJ2-7
abundance: NA
d_gene: TRBD1
CDR3aa: CSVVRQGASSGWEQYF
CDR3nt: TGCAGCGTTGTTAGGCAGGGGGCCAGTTCGGGTTGGGAGCAGTACTTC

v_gene: TRBV21-1
j_gene: TRBJ2-3
abundance: NA
d_gene: NA
CDR3aa: CASRDTQYF
CDR3nt: TGTGCCAGCCGGGATACGCAGTATTTT

v_gene: TRBV18
j_gene: TRBJ2-5
abundance: NA
d_gene: NA
CDR3aa: CASSPGTSNQETQYF
CDR3nt: TGTGCCAGCTCACCGGGGACTTCGAACCAAGAGACCCAGTACTTC

v_gene: TRBV2
j_gene: TRBJ2-2
abundance: few
d_gene: NA
CDR3aa: CASSAVAGSNGELFF
CDR3nt: TGTGCCAGCTCCGCCGTGGCGGGATCGAACGGGGAGCTGTTTTTT

v_gene: TRBV5-1
j_gene: TRBJ1-5
abundance: NA
d_gene: NA
CDR3aa: CASSLEGGNQPQHF
CDR3nt: TGCGCCAGCAGCTTGGAGGGAGGCAATCAGCCCCAGCATTTT

v_gene: TRBV10-3
j_gene: TRBJ2-1
abundance: NA
d_gene: TRBD2
CDR3aa: CAIRAGGPNEQFF
CDR3nt: TGTGCCATCAGAGCGGGAGGGCCCAATGAGCAGTTCTTC

v_gene: TRBV5-1
j_gene: TRBJ2-5
abundance: once
d_gene: TRBD1
CDR3aa: CASSPDRGSEGQYF
CDR3nt: TGCGCCAGCAGCCCGGACAGGGGATCGGAAGGCCAGTACTTC

v_gene: TRBV7-9
j_gene: TRBJ2-3
abundance: NA
d_gene: TRBD2
CDR3aa: CASSWQFYGTSGRADTQYF
CDR3nt: TGTGCCAGCAGCTGGCAATTTTACGGGACTAGCGGGAGGGCAGATACGCAGTATTTT

v_gene: TRBV7-2
j_gene: TRBJ1-1
abundance: few
d_gene: TRBD1
CDR3aa: CASSSKSTGVDTEAFF
CDR3nt: TGTGCCAGCAGCTCAAAATCGACAGGGGTGGACACTGAAGCTTTCTTT

v_gene: TRBV19
j_gene: TRBJ1-3
abundance: NA
d_gene: NA
CDR3aa: CASSTTFSGNTIYF
CDR3nt: TGTGCCAGTAGTACAACTTTCTCTGGAAACACCATATATTTT

v_gene: TRBV7-9
j_gene: TRBJ2-1
abundance: NA
d_gene: TRBD2
CDR3aa: CASSRGTSGYNEQFF
CDR3nt: TGTGCCAGCAGCCGCGGGACTAGCGGATACAATGAGCAGTTCTTC

v_gene: TRBV30
j_gene: TRBJ1-4
abundance: NA
d_gene: NA
CDR3aa: CAWSPTDYNEKLFF
CDR3nt: TGTGCCTGGAGTCCGACCGACTATAATGAAAAACTGTTTTTT

v_gene: TRBV7-3
j_gene: TRBJ1-1
abundance: NA
d_gene: TRBD1
CDR3aa: CASSPTGGRTEAFF
CDR3nt: TGTGCCAGCAGCCCGACAGGGGGAAGAACTGAAGCTTTCTTT

v_gene: TRBV7-8
j_gene: TRBJ1-5
abundance: NA
d_gene: NA
CDR3aa: CASSLGPISNQPQHF
CDR3nt: TGTGCCAGCAGCTTAGGGCCGATTAGCAATCAGCCCCAGCATTTT

v_gene: TRBV7-9
j_gene: TRBJ1-1
abundance: NA
d_gene: NA
CDR3aa: CASSPPVSRGNTEAFF
CDR3nt: TGTGCCAGCAGCCCTCCCGTCTCTCGGGGGAACACTGAAGCTTTCTTT

v_gene: TRBV29-1
j_gene: TRBJ1-2
abundance: NA
d_gene: NA
CDR3aa: CSVVEGAGYTF
CDR3nt: TGCAGCGTGGTGGAGGGCGCCGGCTACACCTTC

v_gene: TRBV5-1
j_gene: TRBJ2-7
abundance: NA
d_gene: NA
CDR3aa: CASRGGQITYEQYF
CDR3nt: TGCGCCAGCAGGGGGGGACAGATAACCTACGAGCAGTACTTC

v_gene: TRBV18
j_gene: TRBJ2-1
abundance: NA
d_gene: TRBD1
CDR3aa: CASSPPPGQVQFF
CDR3nt: TGTGCCAGCTCACCACCTCCGGGACAGGTGCAGTTCTTC